The TCR beta chain described here comes from a study of cytomegalovirus exposure and HLA in healthy donors. On the study more broadly: Drawn from HLA-typed donors, approximately 86 million unique TCRs were held in an early data release. Genetic ancestry analysis placed approximately 78% of the 398 donors that were genotyped in the Caucasian-associated cluster. Regarding the study as a whole: A further, later analysis showed that HLA-associated TCR beta chains (compared with equally common others) were more clonally expanded.

The V gene lost 6 bases and the J gene lost 10 bases, with 19 bases spanning the gap. The CDR3 spans 14 residues. Germline V gene sequence: CDR1 LNHDA, CDR2 SQIVND (reference sequence). Primers included in the PCR were 60 Vbeta and 13 Jbeta primers. TCRdb's copy holds only in-frame clones and misses some; the assay was immunoSEQ multiplex PCR. The repertoire has about 130,000 clones, roughly 85% of them found once; the top ten carry around 7%. The donors were healthy bone marrow donors. Comments on this clone: Its antigen is unidentified.

This sequence joins TRBV19 and TRBJ1-5, with TRBD1 as a possible D gene (6 bases). Sequencing input: PBMCs. This clonotype was sampled from a middle-aged man in good health and CMV-seropositive. CDR3 sequence: CASSLTGPGGPQHF. CDR3 coding DNA: TGTGCCAGTAGCTTAACAGGGCCTGGGGGTCCCCAGCATTTT.